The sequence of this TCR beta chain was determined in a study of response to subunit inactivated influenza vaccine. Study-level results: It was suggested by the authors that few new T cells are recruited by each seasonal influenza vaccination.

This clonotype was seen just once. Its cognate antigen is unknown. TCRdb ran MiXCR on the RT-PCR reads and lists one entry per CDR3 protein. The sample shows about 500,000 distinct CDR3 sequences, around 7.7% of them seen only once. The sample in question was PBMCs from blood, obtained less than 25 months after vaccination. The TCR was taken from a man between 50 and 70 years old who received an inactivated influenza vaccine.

Here the CDR3 reads CASSPAWELFF. The CDR3, as DNA: TGTGCCAGCAGCCCCGCATGGGAGCTGTTTTTT. The rearrangement joins TRBV12-3 or TRBV12-4 to TRBJ2-2; no clear D gene. The CDR3 extends over 11 amino acids. Deletions cut 6 bases from V and 9 bases from J, with 8 bases between.